The 4 T cell receptor beta chains listed next were all sequenced from one sample in a study of human T cells and chemical hapten exposure. Noted time point: pre-sensitization, week 0. The treatment here: therapeutic diphenylcyclopropenone sensitization with weekly scalp DPC. TCRdb used MiXCR to reprocess the RACE reads, holding one entry per CDR3 protein. Of 300,000 to 450,000 distinct CDR3 sequences listed, 5.5% were seen once; the top ten hold about 8.2%. Specimen: whole blood, collected in connection with sensitization to the hapten diphenylcyclopropenone (DPC). These TCRs come from a woman aged 18 to 35 with alopecia areata. Some clones in this sample may be carry-over from other donors' samples.

The rearrangement uses TRBV4-3 and TRBJ1-1; D is ambiguous. Trimming shortened V by 0 bases and J by 8 bases, and 16 bases separated the two germline ends. The CDR3 extends over 15 amino acids. Germline V lookup: CDR1 LGHNA, CDR2 YSLEER. CDR3: CASSQDRRGRGEAFF. CDR3 in DNA: TGCGCCAGCAGCCAAGATCGGCGTGGAAGAGGAGAAGCTTTCTTT.

This clonotype was picked up a small number of times. J is TRBJ2-7 and V is TRBV27; 8 bases align to TRBD2. After removal of 6 bases from V and 3 bases from J, the junction contained 7 bases not matched to a gene. CDR1 is MNHEY, CDR2 SMNVEV, per germline (reference sequence). The CDR3 has 14 residues. The CDR3 DNA reads TGTGCCAGCAGGTCCGGGGGGGCCCTCTACGAGCAGTACTTC. Encoded protein: CASRSGGALYEQYF.

This clonotype was seen only a few times. The chain couples TRBV6-5 to TRBJ1-1; a possible D gene is TRBD1 (5 bases). Between the trimmed V and J ends, which lost 8 bases and 0 bases, there was a span of 10 bases. This CDR3 has 13 amino acids. Germline V gene sequence: CDR1 MNHEY, CDR2 SVGAGI. The DNA of the CDR3 is TGTGCCAGCTCCGAACAGGTGAACACTGAAGCTTTCTTT. This codes for CASSEQVNTEAFF.

This clonotype was seen more than once but under ten times. No conserved phenylalanine or tryptophan is present at the end of the CDR3, so a read error is the likely explanation. The chain combines TRBV5-1 with TRBJ2-3, with D perhaps assigned TRBD1 or TRBD2 (5 bases each). V was trimmed by 2 bases and J by 6 bases, leaving 13 bases between them. The CDR3 runs 14 residues. From germline, CDR1 is SGHRS and CDR2 YFSETQ. CDR3: CASSFGATSDTQYL. The CDR3 region has the DNA TGCGCCAGCAGCTTCGGGGCCACCTCGGATACGCAGTATTTG.